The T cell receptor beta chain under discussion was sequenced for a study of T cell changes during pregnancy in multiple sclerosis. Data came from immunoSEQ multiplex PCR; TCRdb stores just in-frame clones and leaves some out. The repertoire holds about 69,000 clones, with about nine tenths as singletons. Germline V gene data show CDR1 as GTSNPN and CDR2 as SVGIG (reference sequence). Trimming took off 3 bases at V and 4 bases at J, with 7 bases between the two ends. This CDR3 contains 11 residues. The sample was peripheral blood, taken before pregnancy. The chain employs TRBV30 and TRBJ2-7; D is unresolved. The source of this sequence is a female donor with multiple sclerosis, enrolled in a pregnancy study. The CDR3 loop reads CAWSIQYEQYF. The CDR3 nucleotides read TGTGCCTGGAGCATACAGTACGAGCAGTACTTC.